This T cell receptor beta chain was sequenced during a study of response to subunit inactivated influenza vaccine. TCRdb recomputed calls from the RT-PCR reads with MiXCR, one row per CDR3 protein. The sample records around 600,000 distinct CDR3 sequences, approximately 11% being singletons. The V gene lost 4 bases and the J gene lost 5 bases, with 17 bases spanning the gap. The V gene's germline CDR1 is KGHDR and CDR2 SFDVKD. This CDR3 is 16 amino acids long. The same specimen was also included in a second study, on T cells expressing NK-cell markers. That work adds: As the method of synthesis, 5'RACE template switching with UMIs yielded TCR beta cDNA. The authors derived TCR beta repertoires from sorted CD3+CD56+NKG2C+, CD3+CD56+NKG2C- and CD3+CD56-NKG2C+ T cells. Seven sequenced donors out of eight were HCMV-seropositive, one seronegative. Restricting sorting to alpha-beta TCR T cells was achieved in several experiments by an anti-gamma-delta TCR antibody.

The V call is TRBV24-1, the J call TRBJ2-1, with a tentative D call TRBD1 (7 bases). This clonotype was sampled from a man between 45 and 60 years old who received an inactivated influenza vaccine. Sample: PBMCs from blood, taken on the day of vaccination. The CDR3 sequence is CATSEAGQRGNNEQFF. In DNA, the CDR3 is TGTGCCACCAGTGAGGCGGGACAGAGAGGAAACAATGAGCAGTTCTTC.